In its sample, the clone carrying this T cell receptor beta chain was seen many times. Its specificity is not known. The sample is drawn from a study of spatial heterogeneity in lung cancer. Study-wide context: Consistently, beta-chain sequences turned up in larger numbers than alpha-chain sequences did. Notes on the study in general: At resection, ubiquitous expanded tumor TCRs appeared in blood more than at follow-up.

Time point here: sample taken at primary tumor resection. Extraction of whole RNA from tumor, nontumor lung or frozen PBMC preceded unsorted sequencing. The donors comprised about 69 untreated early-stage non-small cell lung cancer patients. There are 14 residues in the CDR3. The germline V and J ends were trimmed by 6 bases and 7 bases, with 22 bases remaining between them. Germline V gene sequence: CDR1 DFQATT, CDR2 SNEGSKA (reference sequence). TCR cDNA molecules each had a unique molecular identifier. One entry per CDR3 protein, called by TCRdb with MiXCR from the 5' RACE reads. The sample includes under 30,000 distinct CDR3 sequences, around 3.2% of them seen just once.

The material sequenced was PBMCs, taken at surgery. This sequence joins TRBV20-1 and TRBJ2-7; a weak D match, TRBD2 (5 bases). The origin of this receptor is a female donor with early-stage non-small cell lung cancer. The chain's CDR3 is CSANPSGRGWEQYF. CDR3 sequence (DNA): TGCAGTGCCAATCCCTCCGGACGGGGATGGGAGCAGTACTTC.